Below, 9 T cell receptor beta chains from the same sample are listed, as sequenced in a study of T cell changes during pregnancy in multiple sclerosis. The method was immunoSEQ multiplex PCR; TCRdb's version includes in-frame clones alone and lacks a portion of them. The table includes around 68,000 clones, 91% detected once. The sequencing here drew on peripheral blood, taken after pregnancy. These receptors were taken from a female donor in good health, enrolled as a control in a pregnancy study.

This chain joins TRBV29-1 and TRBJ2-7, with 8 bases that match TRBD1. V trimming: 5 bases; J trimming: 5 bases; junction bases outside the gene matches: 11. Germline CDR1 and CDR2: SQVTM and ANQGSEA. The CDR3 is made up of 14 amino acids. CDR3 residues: CSVYSGTGLHEQYF. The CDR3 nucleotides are TGCAGCGTTTACTCCGGGACAGGACTCCACGAGCAGTACTTC.

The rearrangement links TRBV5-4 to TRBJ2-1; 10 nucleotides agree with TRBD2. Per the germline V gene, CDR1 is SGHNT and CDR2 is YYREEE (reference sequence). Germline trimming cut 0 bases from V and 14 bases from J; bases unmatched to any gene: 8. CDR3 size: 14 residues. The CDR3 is CASSLVSSGGKEFF. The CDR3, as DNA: TGTGCCAGCAGCTTGGTATCTAGCGGGGGAAAGGAGTTCTTC.

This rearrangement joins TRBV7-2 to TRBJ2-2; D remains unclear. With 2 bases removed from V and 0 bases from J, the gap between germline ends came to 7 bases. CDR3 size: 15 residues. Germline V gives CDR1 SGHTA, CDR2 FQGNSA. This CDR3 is CASSLRRPNTGELFF. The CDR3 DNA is TGTGCCAGCAGCTTACGGCGGCCGAACACCGGGGAGCTGTTTTTT.

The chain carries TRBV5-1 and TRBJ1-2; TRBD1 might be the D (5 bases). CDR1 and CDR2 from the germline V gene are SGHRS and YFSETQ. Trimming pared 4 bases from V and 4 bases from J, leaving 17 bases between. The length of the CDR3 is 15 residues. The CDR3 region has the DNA TGCGCCAGCAGCCCCCAAAGGGGCGGTTTCTATGGCTACACCTTC. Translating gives CASSPQRGGFYGYTF.

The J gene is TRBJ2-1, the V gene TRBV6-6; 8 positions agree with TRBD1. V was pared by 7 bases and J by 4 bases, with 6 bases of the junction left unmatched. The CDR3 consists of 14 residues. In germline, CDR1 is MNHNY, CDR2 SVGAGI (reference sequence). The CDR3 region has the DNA TGTGCCAGCACCAGACAGGGGTCGTACAATGAGCAGTTCTTC. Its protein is CASTRQGSYNEQFF.

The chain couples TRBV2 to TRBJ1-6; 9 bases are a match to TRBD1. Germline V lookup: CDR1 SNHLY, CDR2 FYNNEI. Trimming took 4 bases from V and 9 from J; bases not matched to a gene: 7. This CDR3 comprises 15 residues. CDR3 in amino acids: CASSVRTGASSPLHF. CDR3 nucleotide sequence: TGTGCCAGCAGTGTTCGGACAGGGGCCTCTTCACCCCTCCACTTT.

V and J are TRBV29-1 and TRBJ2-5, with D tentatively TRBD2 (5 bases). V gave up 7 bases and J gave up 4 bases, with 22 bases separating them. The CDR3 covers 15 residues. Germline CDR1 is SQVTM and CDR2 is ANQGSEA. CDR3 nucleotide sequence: TGCAGCGCCCTAGGACTCGCATCGTCCCCAGAGACCCAGTACTTC. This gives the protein CSALGLASSPETQYF.

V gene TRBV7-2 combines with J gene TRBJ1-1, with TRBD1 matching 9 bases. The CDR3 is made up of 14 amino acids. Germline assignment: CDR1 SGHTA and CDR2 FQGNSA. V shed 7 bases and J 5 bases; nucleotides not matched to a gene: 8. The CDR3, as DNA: TGTGCCAGCACCGAGACAGGGGGATTGACTGAAGCTTTCTTT. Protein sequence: CASTETGGLTEAFF.

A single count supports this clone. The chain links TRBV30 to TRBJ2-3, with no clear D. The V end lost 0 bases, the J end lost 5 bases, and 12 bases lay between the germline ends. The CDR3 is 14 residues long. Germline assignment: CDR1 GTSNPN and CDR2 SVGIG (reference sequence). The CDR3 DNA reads TGTGCCTGGAGTGTAGTGCATCGCGGAGATACGCAGTATTTT. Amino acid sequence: CAWSVVHRGDTQYF.